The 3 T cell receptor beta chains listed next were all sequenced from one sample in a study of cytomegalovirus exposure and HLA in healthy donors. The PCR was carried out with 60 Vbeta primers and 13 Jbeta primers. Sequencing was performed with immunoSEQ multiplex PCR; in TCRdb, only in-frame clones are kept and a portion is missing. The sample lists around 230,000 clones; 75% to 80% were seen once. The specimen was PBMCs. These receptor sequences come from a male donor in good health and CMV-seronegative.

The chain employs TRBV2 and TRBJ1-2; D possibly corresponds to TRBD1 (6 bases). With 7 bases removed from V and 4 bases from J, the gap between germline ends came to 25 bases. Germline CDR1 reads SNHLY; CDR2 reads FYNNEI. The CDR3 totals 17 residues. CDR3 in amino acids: CASTLEGVWGRGYGYTF. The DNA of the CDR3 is TGTGCCAGCACCCTAGAGGGGGTTTGGGGCAGGGGCTATGGCTACACCTTC.

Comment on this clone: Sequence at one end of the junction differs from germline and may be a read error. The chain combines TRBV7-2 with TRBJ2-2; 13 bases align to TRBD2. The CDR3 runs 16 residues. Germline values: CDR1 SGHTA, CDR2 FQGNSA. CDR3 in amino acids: CASSVATSGRTGELFF. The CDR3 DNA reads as TGTGCCAGCAGCGTAGCGACTAGCGGGAGGACCGGGGAGCTGTTTTTT.

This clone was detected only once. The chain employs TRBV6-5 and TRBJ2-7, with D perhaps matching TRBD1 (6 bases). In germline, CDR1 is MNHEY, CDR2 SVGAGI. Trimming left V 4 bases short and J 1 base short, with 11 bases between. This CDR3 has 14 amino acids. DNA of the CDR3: TGTGCCAGCAGTTCGACAGGCTCATCCTACGAGCAGTACTTC. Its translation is CASSSTGSSYEQYF.